The 21 T cell receptor beta chains reported below all come from one sample, sequenced in a study of blood T cell repertoires in COVID-19. Libraries were prepared by immunoSEQ multiplex PCR; TCRdb keeps only in-frame clonotypes and omits some of them. The sample has tens of thousands of clones, 80% to 90% seen once. Sequenced: peripheral blood. Every receptor here comes from an elderly man with acute or convalescent COVID-19.

V is TRBV6-6 and J is TRBJ2-7; 7 bases fit TRBD1. The germline gives CDR1 MNHNY, CDR2 SVGAGI (reference sequence). The CDR3 totals 15 residues. Trimming at V came to 2 bases and at J to 9 bases, leaving 13 bases not matched to a gene. The CDR3 protein is CASSYSRDSLRGQYF. The CDR3 DNA is TGTGCCAGCAGTTACAGCCGGGACAGCCTACGAGGGCAGTACTTC.

Concerning this clone: The sample carries other DNA sequences with the same CDR3. The chain employs TRBV12-5 and TRBJ2-2, with no clear D. V lost 5 bases and J lost 2, with 3 bases in between. The CDR3 contains 12 residues. Germline V CDR1 and CDR2: LGHNT, FRNRAP. The CDR3 nucleotides read TGTGCTAGTGGTCTTAACACCGGGGAGCTGTTTTTT. Its protein is CASGLNTGELFF.

The chain combines TRBV2 with TRBJ2-3; 12 bases align to TRBD2. The CDR3 spans 16 residues. Germline V gene lookup returns CDR1 SNHLY and CDR2 FYNNEI. The junction had 4 bases not matched to a gene; V was cut back by 4 bases and J by 2 bases. The CDR3, as DNA: TGTGCCAGCAGTGGTGGGACTAGCGGGCACACAGATACGCAGTATTTT. It specifies CASSGGTSGHTDTQYF. Together with reference TRBV2 and TRBJ2-3, the CDR3 gives the full variable domain: EPEVTQTPSHQVTQMGQEVILRCVPISNHLYFYWYRQILGQKVEFLVSFYNNEISEKSEIFDDQFSVERPDGSNFTLKIRSTKLEDSAMYFCASSGGTSGHTDTQYFGPGTRLTVL.

V usage is TRBV5-1 and J usage is TRBJ2-3; D might be TRBD2 (5 bases). There are 15 residues in the CDR3. The V gene lost 5 bases and the J gene lost 2 bases, with 15 bases spanning the gap. CDR1 and CDR2 (germline): SGHRS, YFSETQ. CDR3 nucleotide sequence: TGCGCCAGCAGTTGGAGGAGGCCGATCACAGATACGCAGTATTTT. Encoded protein: CASSWRRPITDTQYF.

This rearrangement joins TRBV10-3 to TRBJ2-5; 8 bases map to TRBD1. Germline values: CDR1 ENHRY, CDR2 SYGVKD. V shed 6 bases and J 5 bases; nucleotides not matched to a gene: 8. The CDR3 has 14 residues. CDR3 residues: CAIRQSGGAETQYF. The CDR3, as DNA: TGTGCCATCAGGCAATCAGGGGGCGCGGAGACCCAGTACTTC.

The CDR3 loop is CASYSDQGLYGYTF. Here the CDR3 DNA reads TGTGCCAGCTACTCGGACCAGGGACTCTATGGCTACACCTTC. The V gene is TRBV18, the J gene TRBJ1-2; D perhaps matches TRBD1 (5 bases). The CDR3 contains 14 residues. Germline V CDR1 and CDR2: KGHSH, LQKENI. V was clipped by 7 bases and J by 4 bases, with 16 bases between them.

Written as DNA, the CDR3 is TGCGCCAGCAGCTTACAGGGAAACAATGAGCAGTTCTTC. Translated, it gives CASSLQGNNEQFF. The chain is built from TRBV5-1 and TRBJ2-1; the D gene is possibly TRBD1 (6 bases). This CDR3 is 13 amino acids long. V was clipped by 2 bases and J by 5 bases, with 8 bases between them. The V gene's germline CDR1 is SGHRS and CDR2 YFSETQ.

The CDR3, as DNA: TGTGCCAGCAGTGAAACACGACAGGTGGGCAATCAGCCCCAGCATTTT. This translates into CASSETRQVGNQPQHF. The V and J genes are TRBV2 and TRBJ1-5; D is perhaps TRBD1 (6 bases). V gave up 2 bases and J gave up 2 bases, with 13 bases separating them. This CDR3 has 16 residues. Germline CDR1 is SNHLY and CDR2 is FYNNEI. Full variable domain (outside the CDR3, taken from reference TRBV2 and TRBJ1-5): EPEVTQTPSHQVTQMGQEVILRCVPISNHLYFYWYRQILGQKVEFLVSFYNNEISEKSEIFDDQFSVERPDGSNFTLKIRSTKLEDSAMYFCASSETRQVGNQPQHFGDGTRLSIL.

V and J are TRBV9 and TRBJ1-4; D remains ambiguous. Germline CDR1 SGDLS, CDR2 YYNGEE. The CDR3 length is 15 residues. V was cut by 2 bases and J by 8 bases, with 16 bases left in between. CDR3 protein: CASSVGPEGNEKLFF. The CDR3, as DNA: TGTGCCAGCAGCGTCGGGCCGGAGGGTAACGAAAAACTGTTTTTT.

Written as DNA, the CDR3 is TGTGCCAGCAGCGTAGGACTTGGGACTAGCGGGGGGCGCCTTAGCTCCTACAATGAGCAGTTCTTC. It encodes CASSVGLGTSGGRLSSYNEQFF. The chain uses TRBV9 and TRBJ2-1; 15 bases line up with TRBD2. Germline assignment: CDR1 SGDLS and CDR2 YYNGEE. This CDR3 is built from 22 residues. V was pared by 0 bases and J by 0 bases, with 13 bases of the junction left unmatched.

This rearrangement joins TRBV5-1 to TRBJ1-5; 7 nucleotides align to TRBD1. The ends lost 1 base at V and 5 bases at J; junction bases unmatched: 6. The CDR3 loop spans 15 amino acids. Germline assignment: CDR1 SGHRS and CDR2 YFSETQ. The CDR3 reads CASSLIPTGDQPQHF. In DNA, the CDR3 is TGCGCCAGCAGCTTGATCCCCACAGGGGATCAGCCCCAGCATTTT.

The chain employs TRBV12-2 and TRBJ2-1; the table assigns TRBD1, which was not confirmed against the DNA. TRBV12-2 is a known pseudogene. The CDR3 loop spans 15 amino acids. The CDR3 coding sequence is TGTGCAAGTCGCCGCGACAGGGGGGGCCACAATGAGCAGTTCTTC. It specifies CASRRDRGGHNEQFF.

The chain is built from TRBV6-5 and TRBJ1-4; 8 positions agree with TRBD1. CDR1 and CDR2 (germline): MNHEY, SVGAGI. The trim removed 5 bases at V and 10 bases at J, leaving 6 bases unmatched. The CDR3 length is 13 residues. CDR3 coding DNA: TGTGCCAGCAGTCTTCAGGGGGCGCGAAAACTGTTTTTT. Its protein is CASSLQGARKLFF.

This clone is a singleton in its sample. This rearrangement joins TRBV6-5 to TRBJ1-5, with 7 bases matching TRBD1. V shed 6 bases, J shed 5 bases, and the junction held 10 bases outside the gene matches. The CDR3 contains 15 residues. CDR1 and CDR2 from the germline V gene are MNHEY and SVGAGI. CDR3 bases: TGTGCCAGCAGCTCCCGGGACAGCAACCATCAGCCCCAGCATTTT. Amino acid sequence: CASSSRDSNHQPQHF.

The V call is TRBV19, the J call TRBJ2-2; D call uncertain. This CDR3 is 14 amino acids long. The V gene lost 5 bases and the J gene lost 5 bases, with 12 bases spanning the gap. Per germline, CDR1 LNHDA and CDR2 SQIVND (reference sequence). CDR3 sequence: CASSSTVRTGELFF. The CDR3, as DNA: TGTGCCAGTAGTTCCACTGTACGGACCGGGGAGCTGTTTTTT. The entire variable domain, with the rest obtained from reference TRBV19 and TRBJ2-2, is as follows: DGGITQSPKYLFRKEGQNVTLSCEQNLNHDAMYWYRQDPGQGLRLIYYSQIVNDFQKGDIAEGYSVSREKKESFPLTVTSAQKNPTAFYLCASSSTVRTGELFFGEGSRLTVL.

This clone was observed once. The chain employs TRBV19 and TRBJ1-5; weak D call: TRBD1 (6 bases). V lost 8 bases and J 7 bases, leaving 15 bases between the germline ends. The CDR3 has 13 residues. Per the germline V gene, CDR1 is LNHDA and CDR2 is SQIVND (reference sequence). The CDR3 bases are TGTGCCAGTTGGGGGGGGGCGGGGCAGCCCCAGCATTTT. Translating gives CASWGGAGQPQHF.

The chain couples TRBV15 to TRBJ2-7, with 8 bases fitting TRBD2. Germline CDR1 is LNHNV and CDR2 is YYDKDF (reference sequence). V was pared by 1 base and J by 0 bases, with 2 bases of the junction left unmatched. This CDR3 comprises 15 residues. CDR3 nucleotide sequence: TGTGCCACCAGCAGAGGAGCGGGGGTCTCCTACGAGCAGTACTTC. It encodes CATSRGAGVSYEQYF.

This chain uses TRBV20-1 with TRBJ2-3, with D uncertain. The V gene lost 6 bases and the J gene lost 5 bases, with 9 bases spanning the gap. The length of the CDR3 is 11 residues. Germline values: CDR1 DFQATT, CDR2 SNEGSKA (reference sequence). The CDR3 sequence: CSAQKLDTQYF. CDR3 nucleotides: TGCAGTGCCCAAAAGCTAGATACGCAGTATTTT.

V and J are TRBV5-1 and TRBJ2-7, with 8 bases aligning to TRBD1. The CDR3 is 17 amino acids. Trimming removed 2 bases from V and 0 bases from J; junction bases left unmatched: 10. Germline V gene data show CDR1 as SGHRS and CDR2 as YFSETQ. The chain's CDR3 is CASSLTLRTGFSYEQYF. CDR3 bases: TGCGCCAGCAGCTTAACCCTTCGGACAGGGTTCTCCTACGAGCAGTACTTC.

The chain carries TRBV6-5 and TRBJ1-1; TRBD1 aligns across 7 bases. This CDR3 is built from 14 residues. Germline values: CDR1 MNHEY, CDR2 SVGAGI. J lost 3 bases, V lost 7 bases, and 8 bases had no gene match. CDR3: CASIGTELDTEAFF. The CDR3 DNA follows: TGTGCCAGCATAGGGACAGAGCTAGACACTGAAGCTTTCTTT.

The J gene is TRBJ2-3, the V gene TRBV24-1, with D tentatively TRBD2 (7 bases). The CDR3 extends over 15 amino acids. In germline, CDR1 is KGHDR, CDR2 SFDVKD. V dropped 9 bases and J dropped 1 base, with 16 bases sitting between them. CDR3 in amino acids: CATSGWGGGTDTQYF. The CDR3 DNA follows: TGTGCCACCTCGGGATGGGGGGGCGGCACAGATACGCAGTATTTT.